This T cell receptor beta chain was obtained from a study of human T cells and chemical hapten exposure. Study results and caveats: No alteration of TCRs above 1 in 1000 frequency was seen with DPC sensitization.

Indicated time point: patch test 2, 6 weeks after DPC sensitization. Treatment of the sample: therapeutic diphenylcyclopropenone sensitization with weekly scalp DPC. Whole blood that had not been fractionated was the source of extracted total RNA. Attachment of unique molecular identifiers to individual cDNA molecules was performed in the library. TCRdb re-derived calls from the RACE reads in MiXCR, one entry per CDR3 protein. The data hold over 100,000 distinct CDR3 sequences, with 9.2% observed a single time. With regard to this clonotype: What it binds is not known.

The CDR3 spans 11 residues. V lost 2 bases, J lost 7 bases, and 3 bases lay in between. Germline-derived CDR1 and CDR2 are KGHSH and LQKENI. The source material was whole blood, sampled in connection with sensitization to the hapten diphenylcyclopropenone (DPC). The chain combines TRBV18 with TRBJ2-1; D is unresolved. This sequence was found in a woman aged 35 to 49 with alopecia areata. Some clones in this sample may be carry-over from other donors' samples. DNA of the CDR3: TGTGCCAGCTCACCAAAGAATGAGCAGTTCTTC. Amino acids: CASSPKNEQFF. The full variable domain, its missing parts supplied by reference TRBV18 and TRBJ2-1, is NAGVMQNPRHLVRRRGQEARLRCSPMKGHSHVYWYRQLPEEGLKFMVYLQKENIIDESGMPKERFSAEFPKEGPSILRIQQVVRGDSAAYFCASSPKNEQFFGPGTRLTVL.